The entry below describes one T cell receptor beta chain. This CDR3 region has 20 residues. The V end was cut by 7 bases, the J end by 5 bases, with 33 bases between. Germline V gives CDR1 SNHLY, CDR2 FYNNEI. PCR used 60 Vbeta primers and 13 Jbeta primers. Only in-frame clones appear in the TCRdb table, and some are missing; sequencing was by immunoSEQ multiplex PCR. The repertoire has around 160,000 clones, around 84% of them found once; the top ten carry under 3%. This record comes from a study of cytomegalovirus exposure and HLA in healthy donors. The source of this sequence is a man in his forties in good health and CMV-seropositive. The rearrangement uses TRBV2 and TRBJ2-1; tentatively, D is TRBD2 (5 bases). The sample taken for sequencing was PBMCs. The CDR3 loop reads CASKQSFSSSRGPQHNEQFF. The CDR3 region has the DNA TGTGCCAGCAAGCAGTCCTTTAGTAGTTCTCGCGGGCCGCAACACAATGAGCAGTTCTTC.